The clone carrying this T cell receptor (beta chain) has at least ten counts. The data were obtained in a study of regulatory T cells in long-lasting Graves disease. Stated time point: newly diagnosed GD, antithyroid drugs for less than 3 months. There was RNA extracted from PBMCs, and the TCR library was made from it. CDR3 size: 12 residues. The germline gives CDR1 SQVTM, CDR2 ANQGSEA. V lost 7 bases and J 5 bases, leaving 15 bases between the germline ends. CDR3 regions were amplified by Arm-PCR using iRepertoire HTBI primers to build TCR beta libraries. TCRdb reanalysed the multiplex PCR reads using MiXCR and keeps one entry per CDR3 protein. This table has 500,000 or so distinct CDR3 sequences, roughly 15% appearing once. The data also belong to a second study, concerning T cells in Graves' hyperthyroidism and ophthalmopathy.

Here the sequenced sample was peripheral blood mononuclear cells (PBMCs), taken at new diagnosis, from a patient treated with antithyroid drugs. The V call is TRBV29-1, the J call TRBJ2-7, with D perhaps TRBD1 or TRBD2 (6 bases each). This receptor was obtained from a woman aged 45-65 years with Graves disease. In DNA, the CDR3 is TGCAGCGCTACAGGGACTGCCCACGAGCAGTACTTC. Its protein is CSATGTAHEQYF.